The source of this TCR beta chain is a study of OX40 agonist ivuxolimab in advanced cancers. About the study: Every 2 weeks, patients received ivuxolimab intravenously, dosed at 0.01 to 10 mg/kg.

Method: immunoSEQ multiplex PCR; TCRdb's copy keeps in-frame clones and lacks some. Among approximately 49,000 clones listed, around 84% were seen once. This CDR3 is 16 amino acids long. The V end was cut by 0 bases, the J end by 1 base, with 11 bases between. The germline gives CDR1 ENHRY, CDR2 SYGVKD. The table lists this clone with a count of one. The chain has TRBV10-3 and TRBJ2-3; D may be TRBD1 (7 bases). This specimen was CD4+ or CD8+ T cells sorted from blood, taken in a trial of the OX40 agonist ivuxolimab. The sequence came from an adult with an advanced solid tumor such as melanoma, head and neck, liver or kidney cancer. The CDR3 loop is CAISESRGAGTDTQYF. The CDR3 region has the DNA TGTGCCATCAGTGAGTCCAGGGGGGCGGGCACAGATACGCAGTATTTT.